The 25 T cell receptor beta chains listed next were all sequenced from one sample in a study of monozygotic twins with inflammatory bowel disease. Each CDR3 protein gets one entry in TCRdb, which reprocessed the 5' RACE reads and gives no DNA. The sample data list some 440,000 distinct CDR3 sequences. The sample consisted of blood. Receptors originate from a human donor with ulcerative colitis or Crohn's disease, or a healthy co-twin of an affected twin (not recorded which).

The chain uses TRBV6-1 and TRBJ1-5; no DNA is available, so the TRBD1 call from TCRdb remains unchecked. This CDR3 spans 16 amino acids. Germline CDR1 and CDR2: MNHNS and SASEGT. The CDR3 here is CASSEVPQRGRQPQHF.

This rearrangement joins TRBV7-9 to TRBJ2-2; without DNA, the TCRdb call of TRBD1 cannot be checked. The CDR3 runs 17 residues. CDR1 and CDR2 (germline): SEHNR, FQNEAQ (reference sequence). The CDR3 reads CASSFTGTGINTGELFF.

The chain links TRBV10-3 to TRBJ2-3; there is no DNA to check the TCRdb D call of TRBD1. Per germline, CDR1 ENHRY and CDR2 SYGVKD. There are 14 residues in the CDR3. CDR3: CAISPGAPEDTQYF.

The chain carries TRBV2 and TRBJ1-2; TCRdb gives TRBD1 as the D gene, but with no DNA this cannot be confirmed. CDR1 is SNHLY, CDR2 FYNNEI, per germline. This CDR3 has 13 residues. The CDR3 spells CASSVLGLQGYTF.

The rearrangement links TRBV20-1 to TRBJ2-5. The CDR3 runs to 11 residues. Germline values: CDR1 DFQATT, CDR2 SNEGSKA (reference sequence). The CDR3 loop is CSASRVGTQYF.

The chain carries TRBV12-3 or TRBV12-4 and TRBJ2-1; TCRdb designates TRBD1, a call that cannot be tested without DNA. There are 15 residues in the CDR3. CDR3 sequence: CASSILGGEHNEQFF.

The chain is built from TRBV7-2 and TRBJ1-5. The CDR3 consists of 12 residues. Germline V lookup: CDR1 SGHTA, CDR2 FQGNSA. CDR3 sequence reads: CASSRYNQPQHF.

V gene TRBV12-3 or TRBV12-4 combines with J gene TRBJ2-7; without DNA, the TCRdb call of TRBD1 cannot be checked. This CDR3 spans 14 amino acids. This CDR3 is CASRPRESSYEQYF.

V is TRBV6-1 and J is TRBJ2-7. The CDR3 extends over 12 amino acids. Per germline, CDR1 MNHNS and CDR2 SASEGT. The CDR3 loop is CASSARDYEQYF.

This chain links TRBV7-2 with TRBJ2-5; TCRdb proposes TRBD1, but this gene call is untestable without DNA. CDR1 is SGHTA and CDR2 is FQGNSA in the germline V gene. The length of the CDR3 is 15 residues. This CDR3 reads CASSWDGGGAETQYF.

The J gene is TRBJ2-7, the V gene TRBV15; TCRdb reports TRBD2, a call that lacks DNA to check it against. From germline, CDR1 is LNHNV and CDR2 YYDKDF (reference sequence). The CDR3 runs to 16 residues. This CDR3 is CATSRDRGLASYEQYF. Supplemented by reference TRBV15 and TRBJ2-7, the full variable domain reads DAMVIQNPRYQVTQFGKPVTLSCSQTLNHNVMYWYQQKSSQAPKLLFHYYDKDFNNEADTPDNFQSRRPNTSFCFLDIRSPGLGDTAMYLCATSRDRGLASYEQYFGPGTRLTVT.

The chain uses TRBV28 and TRBJ2-5; TCRdb outputs TRBD1, but without DNA this stays unchecked. Germline V gene data show CDR1 as MDHEN and CDR2 as SYDVKM. The CDR3 runs to 16 residues. CDR3 sequence reads: CASRQGGTGTQETQYF.

V is TRBV9 and J is TRBJ1-3; TCRdb names TRBD1, which stays unverified in the absence of DNA. The CDR3 extends over 15 amino acids. Germline V gene lookup returns CDR1 SGDLS and CDR2 YYNGEE. CDR3 residues: CASSAKTGSRDTIYF.

This chain joins TRBV5-4 and TRBJ2-3; TCRdb indicates TRBD2, and absent DNA this call remains unverified. The CDR3 is made up of 15 amino acids. Germline CDR1 and CDR2: SGHNT and YYREEE (reference sequence). The CDR3 region is CASSPETSSTDTQYF.

The chain couples TRBV7-9 to TRBJ1-5. CDR3 length: 15 amino acids. The V gene's germline CDR1 is SEHNR and CDR2 FQNEAQ (reference sequence). This CDR3 reads CASSLRPASNQPQHF.

This rearrangement joins TRBV7-3 to TRBJ1-2; checking the TCRdb D call of TRBD1 is not possible without DNA. The CDR3 runs 15 residues. CDR1 is SGHTA and CDR2 is FQGTGA in the germline V gene. The CDR3 loop reads CASSKRTGFPYGYTF.

This sequence joins TRBV28 and TRBJ2-7; TCRdb outputs TRBD2, but without DNA this stays unchecked. The CDR3 covers 14 residues. In germline, CDR1 is MDHEN, CDR2 SYDVKM. The CDR3 sequence is CASSRSGILYEQYF.

The chain couples TRBV7-2 to TRBJ2-2. The CDR3 covers 13 residues. Germline CDR1 SGHTA, CDR2 FQGNSA. CDR3 protein: CTSSSWGTGELFF.

The CDR3 is CASSRGGRTDTQYF. This rearrangement joins TRBV11-2 to TRBJ2-3; TCRdb selects TRBD2, and the lack of DNA leaves this call unchecked. The CDR3 length is 14 residues. Germline V gene lookup returns CDR1 SGHAT and CDR2 FQNNGV.

V is TRBV6-1 and J is TRBJ1-1. Germline V gene lookup returns CDR1 MNHNS and CDR2 SASEGT. This CDR3 comprises 15 residues. The CDR3 spells CASSDRARGDTEAFF.

V is TRBV4-3 and J is TRBJ2-7; TCRdb's D gene call, TRBD2, goes unchecked for lack of DNA. The CDR3 is made up of 15 amino acids. Per the germline V gene, CDR1 is LGHNA and CDR2 is YSLEER. The CDR3 here is CASSQDTLVAYEQYF.

The chain combines TRBV6-5 with TRBJ2-1; the D gene TCRdb calls, TRBD2, cannot be checked with no DNA. The germline V gene has CDR1 MNHEY and CDR2 SVGAGI. The CDR3 sequence is 14 residues long. CDR3 in amino acids: CASSYRQGGHEQFF.

The V gene is TRBV20-1, the J gene TRBJ2-7; TCRdb reports TRBD2, a call that lacks DNA to check it against. Germline V lookup: CDR1 DFQATT, CDR2 SNEGSKA (reference sequence). The CDR3 consists of 15 residues. The CDR3 loop reads CSARGAIAGAYEQYF.

This chain connects TRBV20-1 to TRBJ2-5; checking the TCRdb D call of TRBD1 is not possible without DNA. Germline V gene lookup returns CDR1 DFQATT and CDR2 SNEGSKA (reference sequence). The CDR3 sequence is 13 residues long. The CDR3 protein is CSASPAGLKTQYF.

The rearrangement joins TRBV5-5 to TRBJ1-2; TCRdb picks TRBD1, but there is no DNA to check that call. The CDR3 runs 14 residues. The germline V gene encodes CDR1 SGHKS and CDR2 YYEKEE (reference sequence). CDR3 protein: CASSLSQGTYGYTF.